The 22 T cell receptor beta chains below were found in one sample sequenced in a study of cytomegalovirus exposure and HLA in healthy donors. Researchers ran the PCR with 60 Vbeta and 13 Jbeta primers. Generated by immunoSEQ multiplex PCR, the TCRdb table keeps only in-frame clones and is missing some. The sample contains approximately 150,000 clones, 82% of which appear only once. Sequenced material: PBMCs. The receptors shown here come from a young man in good health and CMV-seropositive.

This clone was counted between two and nine times. The rearrangement uses TRBV19 and TRBJ2-7; 11 bases match TRBD1. The CDR3 runs 17 residues. V was clipped by 4 bases and J by 6 bases; unmatched bases: 14. Germline V gene sequence: CDR1 LNHDA, CDR2 SQIVND (reference sequence). This CDR3 reads CASSNRTGGERLPEQYF. The CDR3 bases are TGTGCCAGTAGTAATCGGACAGGGGGCGAAAGGCTTCCCGAGCAGTACTTC.

The chain has TRBV28 and TRBJ1-2, with TRBD1 as a possible D gene (6 bases). Germline-derived CDR1 and CDR2 are MDHEN and SYDVKM. V lost 3 bases and J 4 bases, leaving 15 bases between the germline ends. The length of the CDR3 is 15 residues. The CDR3 protein is CASSFPGQASYGYTF. The CDR3 bases are TGTGCCAGCAGTTTTCCGGGACAAGCTAGCTATGGCTACACCTTC.

This clone was recorded once. This rearrangement joins TRBV7-8 to TRBJ2-2, with D maybe TRBD1 (5 bases). This CDR3 is 15 amino acids long. CDR1 SGHVS and CDR2 FQNEAQ come from the germline V gene. Trimming left V 1 base short and J 5 bases short, with 11 bases between. The CDR3 region has the DNA TGTGCCAGCAGCTTAGTGGCAGGGTCGACCGGGGAGCTGTTTTTT. It translates to CASSLVAGSTGELFF. Full variable domain (outside the CDR3, taken from reference TRBV7-8 and TRBJ2-2): GAGVSQSPRYKVAKRGQDVALRCDPISGHVSLFWYQQALGQGPEFLTYFQNEAQLDKSGLPSDRFFAERPEGSVSTLKIQRTQQEDSAVYLCASSLVAGSTGELFFGEGSRLTVL.

This clone turned up a few times. V usage is TRBV6-1 and J usage is TRBJ2-1; 9 bases match TRBD1. The CDR3 length is 15 residues. Germline loops: CDR1 MNHNS, CDR2 SASEGT. Losses at the gene ends were 5 bases for V and 4 bases for J; bases not matched to a gene: 6. CDR3 amino acids: CASSPGQGGYNEQFF. The DNA for the CDR3 is TGTGCCAGCAGTCCGGGACAGGGTGGATACAATGAGCAGTTCTTC.

This chain joins TRBV4-1 and TRBJ2-7; 11 bases are a match to TRBD2. Germline CDR1 MGHRA, CDR2 YSYEKL. This CDR3 has 15 amino acids. J was trimmed by 3 bases and V by 6 bases; bases with no gene match: 7. The CDR3 sequence: CASRQTSGSHYEQYF. The CDR3 region has the DNA TGCGCCAGCAGACAAACTAGCGGGAGCCACTACGAGCAGTACTTC.

The sample holds one count of this clone. The DNA of the CDR3 is TGTGCCAGCAGTCTAGGCGGTGACAGGGGGGATGAAGCTTTCTTT. This gives the protein CASSLGGDRGDEAFF. The chain links TRBV7-9 to TRBJ1-1; 9 nucleotides agree with TRBD1. Germline assignment: CDR1 SEHNR and CDR2 FQNEAQ (reference sequence). J gave up 7 bases and V 6 bases, and 12 bases lay outside the gene matches. CDR3 length equals 15 residues.

The chain uses TRBV2 and TRBJ2-7, with D possibly TRBD2 on 6 matching bases. Germline V gene lookup returns CDR1 SNHLY and CDR2 FYNNEI. The V gene lost 8 bases and the J gene lost 6 bases, with 11 bases spanning the gap. This CDR3 is 11 amino acids long. The CDR3 reads CASHLGGEQYF. CDR3 bases: TGTGCCAGCCACCTGGGGGGCGAGCAGTACTTC.

This chain links TRBV2 with TRBJ2-3; possibly TRBD1 for D (6 bases). Trimming pared 6 bases from V and 6 bases from J, leaving 19 bases between. CDR3 size: 15 residues. Germline loops: CDR1 SNHLY, CDR2 FYNNEI. The CDR3 protein is CASRSGTSYGDTQYF. CDR3 bases: TGTGCCAGCAGGTCCGGGACATCCTATGGCGATACGCAGTATTTT. Supplemented by reference TRBV2 and TRBJ2-3, the full variable domain reads EPEVTQTPSHQVTQMGQEVILRCVPISNHLYFYWYRQILGQKVEFLVSFYNNEISEKSEIFDDQFSVERPDGSNFTLKIRSTKLEDSAMYFCASRSGTSYGDTQYFGPGTRLTVL.

V gene TRBV19 combines with J gene TRBJ2-2, with 9 bases lining up with TRBD1. The CDR3 is made up of 15 amino acids. CDR1 and CDR2 from the germline V gene are LNHDA and SQIVND (reference sequence). V trimming: 7 bases; J trimming: 9 bases; junction bases outside the gene matches: 12. CDR3 amino acids: CASTPDRGIGRELFF. Here the CDR3 DNA reads TGTGCCAGTACCCCGGACAGGGGCATCGGGCGGGAGCTGTTTTTT.

V gene TRBV18 combines with J gene TRBJ1-5; TRBD1 is a possible D gene (6 bases). The CDR3 consists of 15 residues. CDR1 and CDR2 from the germline V gene are KGHSH and LQKENI. V lost 4 bases, J lost 1 base, and 11 bases lay in between. The CDR3 sequence is CASSLYGQSNQPQHF. DNA for the CDR3: TGTGCCAGCTCACTTTACGGACAGAGCAATCAGCCCCAGCATTTT. Full variable domain (outside the CDR3, taken from reference TRBV18 and TRBJ1-5): NAGVMQNPRHLVRRRGQEARLRCSPMKGHSHVYWYRQLPEEGLKFMVYLQKENIIDESGMPKERFSAEFPKEGPSILRIQQVVRGDSAAYFCASSLYGQSNQPQHFGDGTRLSIL.

This clone was picked up one time. V usage is TRBV5-4 and J usage is TRBJ2-1; TRBD2 matches at 11 bases. The CDR3 has 17 residues. V dropped 4 bases and J dropped 5; count of bases not matched to a gene: 11. Germline CDR1 SGHNT, CDR2 YYREEE (reference sequence). CDR3 bases: TGTGCCAGCAGCCTCCTAGCGGGAGGTCGGTGGGACAATGAGCAGTTCTTC. Amino acids: CASSLLAGGRWDNEQFF.

V and J are TRBV4-3 and TRBJ2-3; 8 nucleotides agree with TRBD1. The germline gives CDR1 LGHNA, CDR2 YSLEER. V lost 1 base, J lost 2 bases, and 5 bases stayed unmatched. The CDR3 is made up of 16 amino acids. The CDR3, as DNA: TGCGCCAGCAGCCAAGTAGAGGACAGGGACACAGATACGCAGTATTTT. As protein: CASSQVEDRDTDTQYF.

This sequence joins TRBV27 and TRBJ2-3; weak D call: TRBD1 (6 bases). In germline, CDR1 is MNHEY, CDR2 SMNVEV (reference sequence). The germline V and J ends were trimmed by 5 bases and 3 bases, with 12 bases remaining between them. CDR3 length: 14 amino acids. The CDR3 DNA reads as TGTGCCAGCAGTCGTTGGACAGCAACAGATACGCAGTATTTT. Translation gives CASSRWTATDTQYF.

The chain employs TRBV5-5 and TRBJ2-3; D remains ambiguous. The germline CDR1 and CDR2 sequences are SGHKS and YYEKEE (reference sequence). The CDR3 contains 11 residues. V was trimmed by 2 bases and J by 6 bases, leaving 4 bases between them. The CDR3 DNA is TGTGCCAGCAGCTTACAGGATACGCAGTATTTT. Protein sequence: CASSLQDTQYF. Variable domain in full (rest from reference TRBV5-5 and TRBJ2-3): DAGVTQSPTHLIKTRGQQVTLRCSPISGHKSVSWYQQVLGQGPQFIFQYYEKEERGRGNFPDRFSARQFPNYSSELNVNALLLGDSALYLCASSLQDTQYFGPGTRLTVL.

The chain has TRBV9 and TRBJ2-7; TRBD1 agrees at 8 bases. Per the germline V gene, CDR1 is SGDLS and CDR2 is YYNGEE. The CDR3 has 18 amino acids. V was pared by 0 bases and J by 6 bases, with 17 bases of the junction left unmatched. The CDR3 here is CASSVGLAGQASSGEQYF. Here the CDR3 DNA reads TGTGCCAGCAGCGTAGGTCTTGCGGGACAGGCTTCTTCCGGCGAGCAGTACTTC.

The rearrangement uses TRBV5-6 and TRBJ2-7; TRBD2 aligns across 8 bases. The length of the CDR3 is 15 residues. CDR1 and CDR2 (germline): SGHDT, YYEEEE. V shed 2 bases and J 3 bases; nucleotides not matched to a gene: 7. DNA of the CDR3: TGTGCCAGCAGCTTTCCAACTAGCGGCATCTACGAGCAGTACTTC. Translating gives CASSFPTSGIYEQYF.

The V gene is TRBV28, the J gene TRBJ2-7; 7 bases map to TRBD1. Per germline, CDR1 MDHEN and CDR2 SYDVKM. With 7 bases clipped from V and 6 bases from J, the junction kept 6 bases outside the gene matches. The CDR3 extends over 12 amino acids. CDR3 sequence (DNA): TGTGCCAGCACTCCAACAGGGGCCGAGCAGTACTTC. Its translation is CASTPTGAEQYF.

V gene TRBV19 combines with J gene TRBJ1-5, with D perhaps matching TRBD1 (5 bases). V was shortened by 6 bases and J by 7 bases, with 22 bases between the two germline ends. Germline-derived CDR1 and CDR2 are LNHDA and SQIVND (reference sequence). This CDR3 region has 16 residues. The CDR3 sequence is CASRPQRGPGNQPQHF. In nucleotides, the CDR3 is TGTGCCAGTAGACCCCAGCGGGGACCGGGGAACCAGCCCCAGCATTTT. Full variable domain (rest looked up from reference TRBV19 and TRBJ1-5): DGGITQSPKYLFRKEGQNVTLSCEQNLNHDAMYWYRQDPGQGLRLIYYSQIVNDFQKGDIAEGYSVSREKKESFPLTVTSAQKNPTAFYLCASRPQRGPGNQPQHFGDGTRLSIL.

Only one count was recorded for this clone. CDR3 coding DNA: TGTGCCAGCAGCTCCCCCCCTCCCACTGAAGCTTTCTTT. Amino acid sequence: CASSSPPPTEAFF. V usage is TRBV7-2 and J usage is TRBJ1-1; no definite D call. The ends were cut back, 4 bases at V and 4 bases at J, with 10 bases in the middle. This CDR3 spans 13 amino acids. Germline CDR1 is SGHTA and CDR2 is FQGNSA.

The genes are TRBV28 and TRBJ2-1, with D unclear. Trimming pared 2 bases from V and 6 bases from J, leaving 20 bases between. CDR3 length: 17 residues. The germline V gene encodes CDR1 MDHEN and CDR2 SYDVKM. The CDR3, as DNA: TGTGCCAGCAGTTTAATACAGAGAGTCTCTCCGCCCAATGAGCAGTTCTTC. Its translation is CASSLIQRVSPPNEQFF.

This chain links TRBV28 with TRBJ1-5; 7 nucleotides match TRBD1. This CDR3 has 16 residues. The J segment lost 4 bases and the V segment lost 3 bases, leaving 9 bases of the junction unmatched. Germline values: CDR1 MDHEN, CDR2 SYDVKM. The CDR3, as DNA: TGTGCCAGCAGTTTTGGTCGCAGGGGGGAGAATCAGCCCCAGCATTTT. Its protein is CASSFGRRGENQPQHF.

This clone was recorded only once. Here the CDR3 reads CASSISGGAHTQYF. CDR3 DNA sequence: TGCGCCAGCAGCATTAGCGGGGGGGCACATACGCAGTATTTT. The chain links TRBV5-1 to TRBJ2-3; 11 nucleotides line up with TRBD2. This CDR3 region has 14 residues. V trimming: 4 bases; J trimming: 7 bases; junction bases outside the gene matches: 5. Looked up from germline, CDR1 is SGHRS and CDR2 is YFSETQ. The variable domain in full, with the rest retrieved from reference TRBV5-1 and TRBJ2-3, is KAGVTQTPRYLIKTRGQQVTLSCSPISGHRSVSWYQQTPGQGLQFLFEYFSETQRNKGNFPGRFSGRQFSNSRSEMNVSTLELGDSALYLCASSISGGAHTQYFGPGTRLTVL.